Each of the 16 T cell receptor beta chains below was sequenced from the same sample in a study of beta chain features in type 1 diabetes. General study findings and limits: When Type 1 diabetes patients were examined, their TCRB CDR3s proved moderately but significantly shorter in all four CD4+ subsets.

For these receptors, no antigen is known. Expressed TCRB transcripts were sequenced because the isolated RNA had all been reverse transcribed beforehand. The repertoire was sequenced with immunoSEQ multiplex PCR; TCRdb's copy has only in-frame clones and lacks some. Of about 120,000 clones listed, roughly 15% are singletons. The sequenced sample consisted of central memory CD4+ T cells from blood. Every receptor here comes from a man aged 25 to 40 with type 1 diabetes.

The rearrangement links TRBV7-2 to TRBJ2-5; D is unclear. The CDR3 consists of 16 residues. V lost 1 base to trimming and J lost 3 bases, with 15 bases between them. Per the germline V gene, CDR1 is SGHTA and CDR2 is FQGNSA. In DNA form, the CDR3 reads TGTGCCAGCAGCTTAGACCGGCGTCTAGGTAAAGAGACCCAGTACTTC. Its translation is CASSLDRRLGKETQYF.

The V and J genes are TRBV28 and TRBJ1-6, with D perhaps matching TRBD1 (6 bases). V lost 5 bases and J 6 bases, leaving 17 bases between the germline ends. Germline-derived CDR1 and CDR2 are MDHEN and SYDVKM. This CDR3 region has 16 residues. Here the CDR3 DNA reads TGTGCCAGCAGTGGGCCCCGCAGGGGAAGTAATTCACCCCTCCACTTT. Translated, it gives CASSGPRRGSNSPLHF.

This clone appeared a few times. The chain recombines TRBV6-6 with TRBJ2-1, with D unresolved. Trimming took 2 bases from V and 6 from J, leaving 14 bases between them. CDR3 length: 15 amino acids. CDR1 and CDR2 (germline): MNHNY, SVGAGI (reference sequence). CDR3 DNA sequence: TGTGCCAGCAGTTACCCGATCGACGAGTTCAATGAGCAGTTCTTC. Protein sequence: CASSYPIDEFNEQFF.

This clone has only a few counts. V is TRBV11-2 and J is TRBJ2-2; D unclear. The germline gives CDR1 SGHAT, CDR2 FQNNGV. The CDR3 consists of 16 residues. V was trimmed by 5 bases and J by 7 bases, leaving 20 bases between them. The CDR3 spells CASSRHGGEISGELFF. The DNA of the CDR3 is TGTGCCAGCAGCCGACACGGTGGGGAAATTAGCGGGGAGCTGTTTTTT.

This sequence joins TRBV9 and TRBJ2-5, with a tentative D call TRBD2 (6 bases). The CDR3 extends over 16 amino acids. V was shortened by 0 bases and J by 2 bases, with 14 bases between the two germline ends. Germline V gives CDR1 SGDLS, CDR2 YYNGEE. The CDR3 protein is CASSVASVRGQETQYF. CDR3 in DNA: TGTGCCAGCAGCGTAGCTTCAGTTCGGGGGCAAGAGACCCAGTACTTC.

This clone was observed a handful of times. J is TRBJ2-2 and V is TRBV7-9; possibly TRBD2 for D (5 bases). Per the germline V gene, CDR1 is SEHNR and CDR2 is FQNEAQ (reference sequence). The CDR3 is made up of 15 amino acids. Trimming left V 2 bases short and J 2 bases short, with 9 bases between. The CDR3 protein is CASSLWLANTGELFF. The DNA for the CDR3 is TGTGCCAGCAGCTTATGGCTAGCCAACACCGGGGAGCTGTTTTTT. Using reference TRBV7-9 and TRBJ2-2 for the parts outside the CDR3, the full variable domain is DTGVSQNPRHKITKRGQNVTFRCDPISEHNRLYWYRQTLGQGPEFLTYFQNEAQLEKSRLLSDRFSAERPKGSFSTLEIQRTEQGDSAMYLCASSLWLANTGELFFGEGSRLTVL.

This clone was counted ten times or more. At the DNA level, this CDR3 is encoded by other sequences in the same sample as well. CDR3 in DNA: TGTGCCATCAGTGAAAGTGGTTACGAGCAGTACTTC. It specifies CAISESGYEQYF. The V call is TRBV10-3, the J call TRBJ2-7; D is ambiguous. CDR3 length equals 12 residues. Germline V gives CDR1 ENHRY, CDR2 SYGVKD. V dropped 3 bases and J dropped 4 bases, with 7 bases sitting between them.

The chain links TRBV27 to TRBJ2-1; D may be TRBD1 or TRBD2 (8 bases each). CDR1 is MNHEY and CDR2 is SMNVEV in the germline V gene (reference sequence). V dropped 8 bases and J dropped 12 bases, with 23 bases sitting between them. The CDR3 is 14 residues long. Here the CDR3 DNA reads TGTGCCAGCGCGGACAGGGCCCTAGCGGGTGCGCAGTTCTTC. It translates to CASADRALAGAQFF.

Points on this clone: Other DNA sequences in this sample translate to the same CDR3. The chain couples TRBV7-2 to TRBJ2-7, with 7 bases that match TRBD2. Per germline, CDR1 SGHTA and CDR2 FQGNSA. Trimming cost V 1 base and J 6 bases; bases outside gene matches: 15. This CDR3 has 17 residues. Here the CDR3 DNA reads TGTGCCAGCAGCTTAGTCTTGAGGGCGGGAGTCAGTGGCGAGCAGTACTTC. Translated: CASSLVLRAGVSGEQYF.

The table lists this clone with a few counts. The chain is built from TRBV18 and TRBJ2-1; 9 bases line up with TRBD1. From germline, CDR1 is KGHSH and CDR2 LQKENI. The junction had 5 bases not matched to a gene; V was cut back by 10 bases and J by 4 bases. The CDR3 spans 13 residues. The CDR3, as DNA: TGTGCCACCACCGGGACAGGGTACAATGAGCAGTTCTTC. As protein: CATTGTGYNEQFF.

The chain carries TRBV7-2 and TRBJ2-2; 9 bases align to TRBD1. The junction had 1 base not matched to a gene; V was cut back by 1 base and J by 4 bases. This CDR3 has 15 residues. Germline loops: CDR1 SGHTA, CDR2 FQGNSA. CDR3 residues: CASSLVGQGTGELFF. As DNA, the CDR3 is TGTGCCAGCAGCTTAGTGGGACAGGGCACCGGGGAGCTGTTTTTT.

This sequence joins TRBV19 and TRBJ1-2; perhaps TRBD1 as D (6 bases). Trimming stripped 3 bases from V and 8 bases from J, with 13 bases between. Germline loops: CDR1 LNHDA, CDR2 SQIVND (reference sequence). The CDR3 contains 13 residues. The CDR3 bases are TGTGCCAGTAGTATGTTACAGGGTCGGGGCTACACCTTC. Amino acid sequence: CASSMLQGRGYTF. Full variable domain (outside the CDR3, taken from reference TRBV19 and TRBJ1-2): DGGITQSPKYLFRKEGQNVTLSCEQNLNHDAMYWYRQDPGQGLRLIYYSQIVNDFQKGDIAEGYSVSREKKESFPLTVTSAQKNPTAFYLCASSMLQGRGYTFGSGTRLTVV.

V and J are TRBV6-1 and TRBJ2-3, with TRBD1 matching over 8 bases. Germline CDR1 and CDR2: MNHNS and SASEGT. With 6 bases clipped from V and 5 bases from J, the junction kept 10 bases outside the gene matches. The CDR3 is 15 residues long. The CDR3 loop is CASSLGQVGVDTQYF. The CDR3 nucleotides read TGTGCCAGCAGCCTGGGACAGGTGGGGGTAGATACGCAGTATTTT.

This clone was counted only a few times. The chain carries TRBV29-1 and TRBJ2-5, with no clear D. The end of the DNA is better explained by TRBJ2-7, so the J call may be wrong. Per the germline V gene, CDR1 is SQVTM and CDR2 is ANQGSEA. The CDR3 consists of 11 residues. CDR3 protein: CSVETDYEQYF. CDR3 coding DNA: TGCAGCGTTGAAACGGACTACGAGCAGTACTTC.

The chain carries TRBV4-2 and TRBJ1-2; TRBD1 aligns across 8 bases. The V gene's germline CDR1 is LGHNA and CDR2 YNFKEQ. The CDR3 sequence is 16 residues long. Germline trimming cut 2 bases from V and 8 bases from J; bases unmatched to any gene: 13. The CDR3 spells CASSQPVPTGVQGYTF. DNA of the CDR3: TGTGCCAGCAGCCAACCTGTCCCGACAGGGGTGCAAGGCTACACCTTC.

This rearrangement joins TRBV28 to TRBJ2-7, with D uncertain. This CDR3 spans 16 amino acids. V lost 1 base to trimming and J lost 6 bases, with 19 bases between them. Per the germline V gene, CDR1 is MDHEN and CDR2 is SYDVKM. CDR3 sequence: CASSLYTVSGLREQYF. In DNA, the CDR3 is TGTGCCAGCAGTTTATACACAGTTAGTGGCCTTCGCGAGCAGTACTTC.